The clone carrying this T cell receptor (beta chain) was recorded at least ten times. Antigen unknown. This entry comes from a study of CD8 T cells in ankylosing spondylitis. Notes on the study in general: The study identified a TCR beta motif of several highly homologous variants that appeared characteristic of ankylosing spondylitis blood.

A single record per CDR3 protein comes from TCRdb applying MiXCR to the 5' RACE reads. This sample has about 540,000 distinct CDR3 sequences; approximately 12% occur once, and the top ten carry 6.8%. Sequencing used blood, either unsorted or a sorted T cell fraction (not recorded which). This TCR came from a male donor with ankylosing spondylitis.

The CDR3 nucleotides are TGCGCCAGCAGCTCCCCCCCCGGGATGATCCAAGAGACCCAGTACTTC. It codes for CASSSPPGMIQETQYF. V and J are TRBV5-1 and TRBJ2-5; TRBD2 is a possible D gene (5 bases). This CDR3 is 16 amino acids long. From germline, CDR1 is SGHRS and CDR2 YFSETQ. V gave up 3 bases and J gave up 1 base, with 16 bases separating them.